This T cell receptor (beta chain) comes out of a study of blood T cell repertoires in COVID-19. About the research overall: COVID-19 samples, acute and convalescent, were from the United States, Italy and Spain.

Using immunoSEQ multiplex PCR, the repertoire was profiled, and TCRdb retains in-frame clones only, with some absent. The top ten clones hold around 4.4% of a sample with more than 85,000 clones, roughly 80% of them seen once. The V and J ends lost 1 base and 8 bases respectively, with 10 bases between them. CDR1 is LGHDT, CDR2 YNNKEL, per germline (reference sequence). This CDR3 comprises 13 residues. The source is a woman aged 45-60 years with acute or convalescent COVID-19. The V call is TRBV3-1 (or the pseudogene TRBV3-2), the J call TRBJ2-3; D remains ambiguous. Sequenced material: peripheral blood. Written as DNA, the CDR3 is TGTGCCAGCAGCCAAGGTACCAGCGCTACGCAGTATTTT. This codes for CASSQGTSATQYF.